The source of this T cell receptor beta chain is a study of cytomegalovirus exposure and HLA in healthy donors. Study-wide points: Association with HLA alleles at 0.05 false discovery rate was found for around 17,000 TCR beta sequences in a later analysis. Roughly even sequencing depth across donors was the assumption behind the presence/absence analyses. CMV serostatus stood as the only immune exposure information on hand.

PCR was performed using 60 Vbeta and 13 Jbeta primers. Clones were sequenced by immunoSEQ multiplex PCR, and TCRdb holds only the in-frame ones, with some missing. Of some 170,000 clones listed, roughly four fifths are singletons. The table lists this clone with a count of one. As yet, its antigen is unknown. This CDR3 region has 14 residues. Germline V lookup: CDR1 MNHNS, CDR2 SASEGT. Trimming removed 2 bases at V and 7 bases at J, with 14 bases between. The sequence was obtained from a woman younger than 30 in good health and CMV-seropositive. Sequencing was performed on PBMCs. J is TRBJ1-1 and V is TRBV6-1; D call uncertain. CDR3 sequence reads: CASSESFSPVEAFF. As DNA, the CDR3 is TGTGCCAGCAGTGAATCTTTTTCGCCGGTTGAAGCTTTCTTT.